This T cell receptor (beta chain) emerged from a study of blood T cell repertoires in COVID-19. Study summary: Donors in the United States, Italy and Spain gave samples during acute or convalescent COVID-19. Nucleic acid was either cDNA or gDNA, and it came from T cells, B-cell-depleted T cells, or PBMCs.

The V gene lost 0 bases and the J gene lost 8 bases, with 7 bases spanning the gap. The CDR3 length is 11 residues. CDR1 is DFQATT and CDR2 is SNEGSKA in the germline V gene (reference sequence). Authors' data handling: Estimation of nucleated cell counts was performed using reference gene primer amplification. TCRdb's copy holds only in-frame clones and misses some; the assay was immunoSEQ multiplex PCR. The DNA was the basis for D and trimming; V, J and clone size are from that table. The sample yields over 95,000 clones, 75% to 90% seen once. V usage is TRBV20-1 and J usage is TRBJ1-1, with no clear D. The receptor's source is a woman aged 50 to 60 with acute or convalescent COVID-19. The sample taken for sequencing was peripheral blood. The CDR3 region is CSARDPPEAFF. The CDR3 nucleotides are TGCAGTGCTAGAGACCCTCCGGAAGCTTTCTTT.